The rows below give T cell receptor beta chains drawn from one sample of a study of blood T cell repertoires in COVID-19. Only in-frame clones appear in the TCRdb table, and some are missing; sequencing was by immunoSEQ multiplex PCR. Among 350,000 or so clones, 80% to 90% were seen once, and the ten largest hold under 11%. The sample comprised peripheral blood. All receptors come from a woman in her twenties or thirties with COVID-19, enrolled during active disease. Both conserved end residues are part of each CDR3. A D gene is named only where the DNA matches it firmly. The size field is filled for only some rows; it gives once, few, many or a size class.

D,J,V,size,DNA,CDR3
TRBD1,TRBJ1-5,TRBV18,.,TGTGCCAGCTCACCGAAAACAGGGGTACTCAATCAGCCCCAGCATTTT,CASSPKTGVLNQPQHF
.,TRBJ1-2,TRBV7-9,.,TGTGCCAGCAGCCTAGCCGCGCCACAGGGAATTTGGGGCTACACCTTC,CASSLAAPQGIWGYTF
.,TRBJ1-6,TRBV6-5,.,TGTGCCAGCAGTTACTCGGCCAGAAATTCACCCCTCCACTTT,CASSYSARNSPLHF
.,TRBJ2-7,TRBV2,.,TGTGCCAGCAGTGGAAGGGACGGGGGTCTTTGGCAGTACTTC,CASSGRDGGLWQYF
.,TRBJ2-5,TRBV11-3,.,TGTGCCAGCAGCTCGGGGGACAGCAAACAAGAGACCCAGTACTTC,CASSSGDSKQETQYF
TRBD1,TRBJ1-5,TRBV2,.,TGTGCCAGCAGCTGGGGACAGGGGAGAGATCAGCCCCAGCATTTT,CASSWGQGRDQPQHF
TRBD1,TRBJ1-1,TRBV4-1,.,TGCGCCAGCAGCCAATACAGGGGGCGAGCTGGTCGAGACACTGAAGCTTTCTTT,CASSQYRGRAGRDTEAFF
TRBD2,TRBJ2-1,TRBV10-3,.,TGTGCCATCAGCAGTCCGGGACTAGCGGGATACAATGAGCAGTTCTTC,CAISSPGLAGYNEQFF
.,TRBJ2-7,TRBV27,.,TGTGCCAGCAGTCCAATAGACAGGCCTCAGTACTTC,CASSPIDRPQYF
TRBD2,TRBJ2-7,TRBV7-2,.,TGTGCCAGCAGCTTAGACGCGGGAGGGAACTCCTACGAGCAGTACTTC,CASSLDAGGNSYEQYF
TRBD2,TRBJ2-5,TRBV10-2,.,TGCGCCACGATTATGGGACTAGTCATTGGAGAGACCCAGTACTTC,CATIMGLVIGETQYF
.,TRBJ1-1,TRBV19,.,TGTGCCAGTCAGGACCGACGGGGCACTGAAGCTTTCTTT,CASQDRRGTEAFF
.,TRBJ2-7,TRBV7-9,.,TGTGCCAGCAGCTTAGCCAGGGGGGACGAGCAGTACTTC,CASSLARGDEQYF
.,TRBJ1-1,TRBV5-1,.,TGCGCCAGCAGCTCAGCCGGGACATCAACCGCTGAAGCTTTCTTT,CASSSAGTSTAEAFF
.,TRBJ2-2,TRBV10-3,.,TGTGCCATCAGTGGAACGTGGGACAAGAACACCGGGGAGCTGTTTTTT,CAISGTWDKNTGELFF
.,TRBJ2-1,TRBV7-2,.,TGTGCCAGCAGCTTCGAGGCCTCCTACAATGAGCAGTTCTTC,CASSFEASYNEQFF
.,TRBJ2-3,TRBV7-2,.,TGTGCCAGCAGCTTTCAGGGGCCCCCTGGGACAGATACGCAGTATTTT,CASSFQGPPGTDTQYF
.,TRBJ2-1,TRBV10-3,once,TGTGCCATCAGTGAAAAGGGGGATGAGCAGTTCTTC,CAISEKGDEQFF
TRBD1,TRBJ2-5,TRBV6-6,.,TGTGCCAGCACAAGCCGGGACAGGGGGGGAGAGACCCAGTACTTC,CASTSRDRGGETQYF
.,TRBJ2-2,TRBV18,many,TGTGCCAGCTCACCTAGAGCGGTCGCCGGGGAGCTGTTTTTT,CASSPRAVAGELFF
TRBD1,TRBJ1-2,TRBV19,.,TGTGCCAGCCATTTCAGAACGGACAGGCCTCGGGGCTACACCTTC,CASHFRTDRPRGYTF
TRBD1,TRBJ2-5,TRBV24-1,.,TGTGCCACCAGTGATTCTGGACAGGACAAAGAGACCCAGTACTTC,CATSDSGQDKETQYF
.,TRBJ1-5,TRBV6-5,.,TGTGCCAGCAGTTCCGGGTTCAGTCAGCCCCAGCATTTT,CASSSGFSQPQHF
.,TRBJ2-7,TRBV29-1,.,TGCAGCGTTGGGACAACCTACGAGCAGTACTTC,CSVGTTYEQYF
.,TRBJ1-5,TRBV6-6,once,TGTGCCAGCAGTTTCCTCGTAGGCGGGAGCAATCAGCCCCAGCATTTT,CASSFLVGGSNQPQHF
.,TRBJ2-7,TRBV18,few,TGTGCCAGCTCACCCACCGGGACTTTCGGCTACGAGCAGTACTTC,CASSPTGTFGYEQYF
.,TRBJ1-6,TRBV5-1,few,TGCGCCAGCAGCCCTGACGGGGAGAGGAATTCACCCCTCCACTTT,CASSPDGERNSPLHF
.,TRBJ1-3,TRBV6-1,few,TGTGCCAGCAGTGATATGGGGGGGCTCCGGGACGGAAACACCATATATTTT,CASSDMGGLRDGNTIYF
.,TRBJ2-1,TRBV4-3,.,TGCGACAGGGCCGGCGATACGGGGGAGCAGTTCTTC,CDRAGDTGEQFF
.,TRBJ2-1,TRBV3-1/TRBV3-2,.,TGTGCCAGCAGCTGGACTCCTAGCTCCTACAATGAGCAGTTCTTC,CASSWTPSSYNEQFF
TRBD2,TRBJ2-2,TRBV7-9,.,TGTGCCAGCGTTCGACTAGCGGGGCAGGGGAACACCGGGGAGCTGTTTTTT,CASVRLAGQGNTGELFF
.,TRBJ2-5,TRBV6-2/TRBV6-3,.,TGTGCCAGCAGTTACGCGGGAATGGAGACCCAGTACTTC,CASSYAGMETQYF
TRBD1,TRBJ1-1,TRBV5-1,.,TGCGCCAGCAGCAGCGGGACAGGGGGCAGTGACACTGAAGCTTTCTTT,CASSSGTGGSDTEAFF
.,TRBJ1-2,TRBV2,.,TGTGCCAGCAGGGAGGGGAGGGCTAACTATGGCTACACCTTC,CASREGRANYGYTF
.,TRBJ2-1,TRBV30,.,TGTGCCTGGACAGGGGTAGGGGAGAATGAGCAGTTCTTC,CAWTGVGENEQFF
.,TRBJ1-1,TRBV5-6,.,TGTGCCAGCAGCTTGGTGCGGGAGAGAGCTTTCTTT,CASSLVRERAFF
.,TRBJ1-1,TRBV6-5,once,TGTGCCAGCAGTTACCTCGCAGGCGTGGTGAACACTGAAGCTTTCTTT,CASSYLAGVVNTEAFF
.,TRBJ1-5,TRBV7-9,.,TGTGCCAGCAGCGACGAGGGAATGGGCAATCAGCCCCAGCATTTT,CASSDEGMGNQPQHF
.,TRBJ1-2,TRBV29-1,.,TGCAGCGTTGTTGAAGCCGCAATATTCTATGGCTACACCTTC,CSVVEAAIFYGYTF
.,TRBJ2-4,TRBV30,.,TGTGCCTGGAGTCCCAGGGTTCACATTCAGTACTTC,CAWSPRVHIQYF
TRBD2,TRBJ2-7,TRBV18,once,TGTGCCAGCTCACCACCGACTAGCGGGAGGGCCCTCTCCTACGAGCAGTACTTC,CASSPPTSGRALSYEQYF
.,TRBJ1-1,TRBV6-1,.,TGTGCCAGCAGTGATAACAGATATGAAGCTTTCTTT,CASSDNRYEAFF
TRBD2,TRBJ2-3,TRBV5-4,.,TGTGCCAGCAGCCCGGGGACTAGCGGGAGCACAGATACGCAGTATTTT,CASSPGTSGSTDTQYF
.,TRBJ2-3,TRBV25-1,.,TGTGCCAGCAGTGAATTTAGGGGTTCTTCGAGCACAGATACGCAGTATTTT,CASSEFRGSSSTDTQYF
.,TRBJ1-1,TRBV7-9,.,TGTGCCAGCAGCTTTAATCGCAGGGGCCAAACCTGGAACACTGAAGCTTTCTTT,CASSFNRRGQTWNTEAFF
.,TRBJ1-6,TRBV5-1,.,TGCGCCAGCAGCTTGGCAGGGAATTCACCCCTCCACTTT,CASSLAGNSPLHF
TRBD2,TRBJ2-7,TRBV19,once,TGTGCCAGTAGTATTGCGGGGGGCGCGTACGAGCAGTACTTC,CASSIAGGAYEQYF
.,TRBJ2-1,TRBV7-9,few,TGTGCCAGCAGCCGCTCCAGCGTTAGCTCCTACAATGAGCAGTTCTTC,CASSRSSVSSYNEQFF
.,TRBJ2-5,TRBV6-5,few,TGTGCCAGCAGTCGGAGGGGCCAAGAGACCCAGTACTTC,CASSRRGQETQYF
TRBD2,TRBJ2-3,TRBV10-1,.,TGCGCCAGCAGTAGTAGCGGGAGGGTGCAAGATACGCAGTATTTT,CASSSSGRVQDTQYF
.,TRBJ2-5,TRBV3-1/TRBV3-2,.,TGTGCCAGCAGCCAAGATCAGGCCAGGGGAAGGATGGAGACCCAGTACTTC,CASSQDQARGRMETQYF
.,TRBJ1-4,TRBV9,.,TGTGCCAGCAGCCCCAGTGGTGGGGGGGCTAATGAAAAACTGTTTTTT,CASSPSGGGANEKLFF
.,TRBJ1-2,TRBV2,once,TGTGCCAGCAGTGACAACCGCCGGGATGGCTACACCTTC,CASSDNRRDGYTF
.,TRBJ2-7,TRBV3-1/TRBV3-2,.,TGTGCCAGCAGCCAAGGGGCGGGGCCCCCGCCGGGCGAGCAGTACTTC,CASSQGAGPPPGEQYF
TRBD1,TRBJ2-3,TRBV5-5,.,TGTGCCAGCAGCTTGGAAGGGGCAGGGGGCGCAGATACGCAGTATTTT,CASSLEGAGGADTQYF
TRBD1,TRBJ2-7,TRBV28,.,TGTGCCAGCAGCTCATTCCCGGGACAGGGAAAGCACGAGCAGTACTTC,CASSSFPGQGKHEQYF
.,TRBJ2-1,TRBV10-1,.,TGCGCCAGCAGTGAAACCTACTCGGGGGAGCAGTTCTTC,CASSETYSGEQFF